This TCR beta chain was obtained from a study of T cells expressing NK-cell markers. Study overall: Seven HCMV-seropositive donors and one seronegative donor made up the eight sequenced donors.

Synthesis of TCR beta cDNA relied on 5'RACE template switching carrying UMIs. TCRdb derives one entry per CDR3 protein from the 5' RACE reads, leaving out DNA. In total, the table holds around 550,000 distinct CDR3 sequences. The study, taken as a whole, reports: Six or seven donors carried dominant NKG2C+ clonotypes that made up roughly 1.0-7.0% of their CD8+ T cells. The CD3+CD56-NKG2C+ fraction of a handful of donors was also led by these clonotypes.

Germline V gives CDR1 DFQATT, CDR2 SNEGSKA (reference sequence). The CDR3 loop spans 14 amino acids. Note on this clonotype: The target antigen is unknown.

This TCR was recovered from a man between 18 and 29 years old in good health. The V gene is TRBV20-1, the J gene TRBJ1-5; the D call of TRBD1 rests on TCRdb alone, since no DNA is present to check it. Sequenced sample: blood T cells: a sorted CD56 or NKG2C T cell subset, CD4+ or CD8+ T cells, or bulk PBMC T cells (not recorded which). This chain's CDR3 is CSARRGASNQPQHF.